Each of the 30 T cell receptor beta chains below was sequenced from the same sample in a study of blood T cell repertoires in COVID-19. The data were produced by immunoSEQ multiplex PCR, yet TCRdb's version contains in-frame clones alone and is incomplete. The sample has about 62,000 clones, roughly 88% seen once. Specimen: peripheral blood. The origin of the receptors is a woman older than 75 with acute or convalescent COVID-19.

This sequence joins TRBV7-6 and TRBJ2-7, with 8 bases identical to TRBD2. The CDR3 covers 13 residues. V lost 8 bases and J lost 6; bases outside the gene matches: 9. CDR1 and CDR2 from the germline V gene are SGHVS and FNYEAQ. The CDR3 reads CASVRAGEGEQYF. CDR3 DNA sequence: TGTGCCAGCGTCCGAGCGGGAGAGGGCGAGCAGTACTTC. Together with reference TRBV7-6 and TRBJ2-7, the CDR3 gives the full variable domain: GAGVSQSPRYKVTKRGQDVALRCDPISGHVSLYWYRQALGQGPEFLTYFNYEAQQDKSGLPNDRFSAERPEGSISTLTIQRTEQRDSAMYRCASVRAGEGEQYFGPGTRLTVT.

J is TRBJ1-5 and V is TRBV10-2; tentatively, D is TRBD1 (6 bases). V gave up 5 bases and J gave up 7 bases, with 15 bases separating them. The length of the CDR3 is 14 residues. Germline CDR1 is WSHSY and CDR2 is SAAADI. In DNA form, the CDR3 reads TGCGCCAGCAGTCTTGGGGGGGCTGGACAGCCCCAGCATTTT. Translated, it gives CASSLGGAGQPQHF.

V gene TRBV5-4 combines with J gene TRBJ2-7; 10 bases map to TRBD1. CDR1 and CDR2 from the germline V gene are SGHNT and YYREEE (reference sequence). Trimming at V came to 4 bases and at J to 4 bases, leaving 8 bases not matched to a gene. The CDR3 loop spans 15 amino acids. CDR3 loop: CASSHKTGGYYEQYF. CDR3 DNA sequence: TGTGCCAGCAGCCATAAGACAGGGGGCTATTACGAGCAGTACTTC.

V usage is TRBV11-3 and J usage is TRBJ1-1; D ambiguous. This CDR3 has 13 amino acids. The V and J ends lost 2 bases and 4 bases respectively, with 8 bases between them. CDR1 and CDR2 (germline): SGHNT, YENEEA. The CDR3 region is CASSLQASTEAFF. CDR3 nucleotide sequence: TGTGCCAGCAGCTTACAAGCCTCCACTGAAGCTTTCTTT.

The chain joins TRBV5-6 to TRBJ1-2; TRBD1 is a possible D gene (6 bases). V was pared by 0 bases and J by 1 base, with 16 bases between. Germline-derived CDR1 and CDR2 are SGHDT and YYEEEE. CDR3 length: 17 amino acids. The DNA for the CDR3 is TGTGCCAGCAGCTTGGTTTCCAGGGTAGGGGGTAACTATGGCTACACCTTC. It translates to CASSLVSRVGGNYGYTF. Together with reference TRBV5-6 and TRBJ1-2, the CDR3 gives the full variable domain: DAGVTQSPTHLIKTRGQQVTLRCSPKSGHDTVSWYQQALGQGPQFIFQYYEEEERQRGNFPDRFSGHQFPNYSSELNVNALLLGDSALYLCASSLVSRVGGNYGYTFGSGTRLTVV.

The chain links TRBV29-1 to TRBJ2-5; maybe TRBD2 (7 bases). The CDR3 totals 13 residues. V was shortened by 4 bases and J by 1 base, with 10 bases between the two germline ends. The germline CDR1 and CDR2 sequences are SQVTM and ANQGSEA. CDR3 nucleotide sequence: TGCAGCGTTGTGGGGGGGCCCCAAGAGACCCAGTACTTC. It codes for CSVVGGPQETQYF.

This clone was seen just once. The genes are TRBV18 and TRBJ1-3; 8 nucleotides agree with TRBD1. Germline V CDR1 and CDR2: KGHSH, LQKENI. With V trimmed by 2 bases and J by 2 bases, 2 bases remained unmatched. The CDR3 totals 15 residues. This CDR3 is CASSPETGAGNTIYF. CDR3 nucleotide sequence: TGTGCCAGCTCACCAGAGACAGGGGCTGGAAACACCATATATTTT. The full variable domain, in which reference TRBV18 and TRBJ1-3 provide the parts outside the CDR3, is NAGVMQNPRHLVRRRGQEARLRCSPMKGHSHVYWYRQLPEEGLKFMVYLQKENIIDESGMPKERFSAEFPKEGPSILRIQQVVRGDSAAYFCASSPETGAGNTIYFGEGSWLTVV.

The CDR3 reads CASRADRDGGELFF. For the CDR3, the DNA is TGTGCCAGCAGAGCGGACAGGGACGGCGGGGAGCTGTTTTTT. This chain uses TRBV2 with TRBJ2-2, with 8 bases fitting TRBD1. Trimming at V came to 6 bases and at J to 7 bases, leaving 7 bases not matched to a gene. Germline CDR1 SNHLY, CDR2 FYNNEI. The CDR3 spans 14 residues. The variable domain in full, completed from reference TRBV2 and TRBJ2-2, reads EPEVTQTPSHQVTQMGQEVILRCVPISNHLYFYWYRQILGQKVEFLVSFYNNEISEKSEIFDDQFSVERPDGSNFTLKIRSTKLEDSAMYFCASRADRDGGELFFGEGSRLTVL.

This clone was seen a few times. Written as DNA, the CDR3 is TGTGCCAGCAGTTCCACAGGGAATCAGCCCCAGCATTTT. Translated: CASSSTGNQPQHF. The J gene is TRBJ1-5, the V gene TRBV7-9, with a possible D match to TRBD1 (6 bases). V dropped 6 bases and J dropped 4 bases, with 10 bases sitting between them. The germline V gene encodes CDR1 SEHNR and CDR2 FQNEAQ (reference sequence). The CDR3 contains 13 residues.

V usage is TRBV9 and J usage is TRBJ1-3; no definite D call. V shed 0 bases and J shed 4 bases, with 14 bases lying between them. The germline V gene encodes CDR1 SGDLS and CDR2 YYNGEE. This CDR3 has 16 residues. CDR3 loop: CASSVDSADIGNTIYF. The CDR3 bases are TGTGCCAGCAGCGTAGATTCTGCTGACATCGGAAACACCATATATTTT. Full variable domain (rest looked up from reference TRBV9 and TRBJ1-3): DSGVTQTPKHLITATGQRVTLRCSPRSGDLSVYWYQQSLDQGLQFLIQYYNGEERAKGNILERFSAQQFPDLHSELNLSSLELGDSALYFCASSVDSADIGNTIYFGEGSWLTVV.

The V call is TRBV27, the J call TRBJ1-4; the D gene is possibly TRBD1 (5 bases). Looked up from germline, CDR1 is MNHEY and CDR2 is SMNVEV (reference sequence). Trimming left V 0 bases short and J 10 bases short, with 15 bases between. This CDR3 comprises 15 residues. DNA for the CDR3: TGTGCCAGCAGTTTATCTAGATCTTCGGGGGGAAAACTGTTTTTT. Translation gives CASSLSRSSGGKLFF.

The CDR3 sequence: CASSPGGLGADEQFF. In DNA form, the CDR3 reads TGTGCCAGCTCACCAGGGGGCCTTGGGGCGGATGAGCAGTTCTTC. The chain is built from TRBV18 and TRBJ2-1; possible D gene TRBD1, 6 bases. V gave up 2 bases and J gave up 8 bases, with 16 bases separating them. CDR1 KGHSH and CDR2 LQKENI come from the germline V gene. CDR3 length equals 15 residues.

The chain combines TRBV5-8 with TRBJ1-5, with a tentative D call TRBD1 (5 bases). Germline V gene lookup returns CDR1 SGHTS and CDR2 YDEGEE. Trimming pared 0 bases from V and 5 bases from J, leaving 9 bases between. The CDR3 sequence is 14 residues long. The CDR3 region is CASSLGGWDQPQHF. The CDR3 DNA sequence: TGTGCCAGCAGCTTGGGGGGCTGGGATCAGCCCCAGCATTTT.

This clone was observed a single time. The rearrangement uses TRBV10-3 and TRBJ1-1; no reliable D call. CDR1 is ENHRY and CDR2 is SYGVKD in the germline V gene. V gave up 5 bases and J gave up 0 bases, with 7 bases separating them. The CDR3 is 13 residues long. The CDR3 DNA reads TGTGCCATCAGTCCGGTTGTGAACACTGAAGCTTTCTTT. The encoded protein is CAISPVVNTEAFF.

This sequence joins TRBV29-1 and TRBJ2-5, with TRBD2 matching 14 bases. CDR1 is SQVTM, CDR2 ANQGSEA, per germline. Trimming at V came to 5 bases and at J to 7 bases, leaving 6 bases not matched to a gene. The CDR3 covers 14 residues. DNA of the CDR3: TGCAGCGTTAGGGGACTAGCGGGAGTGGTGACCCAGTACTTC. This sequence encodes CSVRGLAGVVTQYF.

This chain uses TRBV5-1 with TRBJ2-3, with TRBD2 matching over 9 bases. Germline V lookup: CDR1 SGHRS, CDR2 YFSETQ. The V gene end was trimmed by 4 bases and the J gene end by 2 bases; junction bases not matched to a gene: 8. The length of the CDR3 is 16 residues. For the CDR3, the DNA is TGCGCCAGCAGCCCCAATAGCGGGGGAGTCACAGATACGCAGTATTTT. It yields the protein CASSPNSGGVTDTQYF.

This sequence joins TRBV7-8 and TRBJ1-4, with 9 bases aligning to TRBD1. Germline lookup yields CDR1 SGHVS and CDR2 FQNEAQ. J lost 10 bases, V lost 5 bases, and 11 bases had no gene match. The CDR3 is 15 residues long. CDR3 nucleotide sequence: TGTGCCAGCAGCGCCCTACAGGGGGCGAGCGGAAAACTGTTTTTT. Amino acids: CASSALQGASGKLFF.

CDR3 protein: CASSPPSLFANTGELFF. The CDR3 nucleotides are TGTGCCAGCTCACCTCCGTCCCTGTTCGCGAACACCGGGGAGCTGTTTTTT. The chain carries TRBV18 and TRBJ2-2, with D unresolved. The germline V gene encodes CDR1 KGHSH and CDR2 LQKENI. CDR3 length equals 17 residues. The V end was cut by 3 bases, the J end by 0 bases, with 14 bases between.

V usage is TRBV30 and J usage is TRBJ2-7; 8 bases agree with TRBD1. Germline lookup yields CDR1 GTSNPN and CDR2 SVGIG (reference sequence). V lost 1 base to trimming and J lost 1 base; unmatched junction nucleotides: 12. The CDR3 has 17 amino acids. CDR3 residues: CAWSGSRTGQISYEQYF. CDR3 coding DNA: TGTGCCTGGAGTGGATCACGGACAGGGCAAATTTCCTACGAGCAGTACTTC.

The CDR3 DNA reads TGTGCCAGCAGGAGGGTCCATACCTCTGGAAACACCATATATTTT. Its translation is CASRRVHTSGNTIYF. V is TRBV2 and J is TRBJ1-3; D is undetermined. This CDR3 is built from 15 residues. V lost 6 bases and J 0 bases, leaving 12 bases between the germline ends. CDR1 and CDR2 from the germline V gene are SNHLY and FYNNEI.

The CDR3 here is CAWSGLSLSISNQPQHF. DNA for the CDR3: TGTGCCTGGAGTGGACTTTCGCTGTCGATTAGCAATCAGCCCCAGCATTTT. The gene calls are TRBV30 and TRBJ1-5; no reliable D call. This CDR3 has 17 residues. V shed 1 base and J shed 0 bases, with 16 bases lying between them. The germline CDR1 and CDR2 sequences are GTSNPN and SVGIG (reference sequence).

The chain is built from TRBV11-1 and TRBJ2-7; 10 bases line up with TRBD2. This CDR3 spans 15 amino acids. Germline CDR1 SGHAT, CDR2 FQDESV (reference sequence). Trimming removed 5 bases from V and 3 bases from J; junction bases left unmatched: 7. CDR3 residues: CASSTGLAEHYEQYF. For the CDR3, the DNA is TGTGCCAGCAGCACCGGACTAGCGGAACACTACGAGCAGTACTTC.

The chain has TRBV9 and TRBJ2-1, with D possibly TRBD2 on 5 matching bases. Per germline, CDR1 SGDLS and CDR2 YYNGEE. The V end lost 4 bases, the J end lost 7 bases, and 12 bases lay between the germline ends. The CDR3 contains 13 residues. CDR3 sequence (DNA): TGTGCCAGCAGCCCTGGTTGGAGGAATGAGCAGTTCTTC. Amino acid sequence: CASSPGWRNEQFF.

The chain couples TRBV5-1 to TRBJ1-1; D is unclear. CDR3 length equals 15 residues. Trimming pared 0 bases from V and 1 base from J, leaving 10 bases between. Germline values: CDR1 SGHRS, CDR2 YFSETQ. DNA for the CDR3: TGCGCCAGCAGCTTGGAGAGACACAAGAACACTGAAGCTTTCTTT. Translated: CASSLERHKNTEAFF.

This clone has just one count. The J gene is TRBJ2-2, the V gene TRBV5-8; 12 positions agree with TRBD2. The CDR3 length is 17 residues. V dropped 1 base and J dropped 5; count of bases not matched to a gene: 6. Germline-derived CDR1 and CDR2 are SGHTS and YDEGEE. This CDR3 is CASSLYLAGGRTGELFF. CDR3 coding DNA: TGTGCCAGCAGCTTGTACCTAGCGGGAGGGCGTACCGGGGAGCTGTTTTTT.

The gene calls are TRBV7-9 and TRBJ2-7, with D unresolved. Trimming removed 6 bases at V and 3 bases at J, with 6 bases between. The CDR3 contains 11 residues. CDR1 is SEHNR, CDR2 FQNEAQ, per germline (reference sequence). CDR3 in amino acids: CASSSYYEQYF. The DNA of the CDR3 is TGTGCCAGCAGTTCCTACTACGAGCAGTACTTC.

The gene calls are TRBV5-1 and TRBJ1-6, with a possible D match to TRBD1 (6 bases). V was pared by 4 bases and J by 6 bases, with 11 bases between. Looked up from germline, CDR1 is SGHRS and CDR2 is YFSETQ. This CDR3 comprises 14 residues. The CDR3 DNA reads TGCGCCAGCAGCCAGGGGCAGCCTAATTCACCCCTCCACTTT. As protein: CASSQGQPNSPLHF.

This clone appeared a single time. The rearrangement joins TRBV27 to TRBJ1-5; D call uncertain. V was cut by 6 bases and J by 3 bases, with 15 bases left in between. CDR1 MNHEY and CDR2 SMNVEV come from the germline V gene (reference sequence). This CDR3 is 15 amino acids long. The chain's CDR3 is CASSFLDGLNQPQHF. CDR3 nucleotide sequence: TGTGCCAGCAGCTTCCTGGACGGACTCAATCAGCCCCAGCATTTT.

The V call is TRBV28, the J call TRBJ1-4, with 7 positions matching TRBD1. Germline CDR1 MDHEN, CDR2 SYDVKM. Trimming took 5 bases from V and 7 from J; bases not matched to a gene: 4. The CDR3 runs 13 residues. The chain's CDR3 is CASSPGQLEKLFF. The CDR3 DNA sequence: TGTGCCAGCAGTCCGGGACAGCTTGAAAAACTGTTTTTT.

This chain uses TRBV28 with TRBJ2-4; 8 bases fit TRBD2. Germline assignment: CDR1 MDHEN and CDR2 SYDVKM. This CDR3 region has 20 residues. With 8 bases clipped from V and 0 bases from J, the junction kept 21 bases outside the gene matches. DNA for the CDR3: TGTGCCAGCGGTAGTAGCGGGACCATGATTAGATCCTTAGCCAAAAACATTCAGTACTTC. Translation: CASGSSGTMIRSLAKNIQYF.